This TCR beta chain derives from a study of Graves' ophthalmopathy and Graves' hyperthyroidism. On this clonotype: Its target is not known. It is likely a read error, because the conserved phenylalanine at the end of the CDR3 is missing.

Study-wide results and limits: Most clonotypes expanded in thyroid above 0.001 frequency were present in blood too.

Transcripts of RNA were the source for amplifying TCR beta CDR3 regions. The workflow started with a first-round RT-PCR run with HTBI primers and then moved on to a second-round multiplex PCR. MiXCR, run by TCRdb on the multiplex PCR reads, gives a single entry per CDR3 protein. The sample holds roughly 39,000 distinct CDR3 sequences, approximately 55% seen once. CDR3 length equals 17 residues. V shed 3 bases, J shed 3 bases, and the junction held 12 bases outside the gene matches. Germline loops: CDR1 SGHRS, CDR2 YFSETQ. No ophthalmopathy within 18 months of follow-up signified stable hyperthyroidism. If patients had other autoimmune diseases, uncontrolled infections, pregnancy or lactation, they were excluded. Serum thyroxine and TRAb, along with clinical symptoms, thyroid ultrasound and orbital computed tomography, were what diagnosis relied on.

Sequenced material: peripheral blood. This clonotype was sampled from an adult woman with stable Graves' hyperthyroidism. The V gene is TRBV5-1, the J gene TRBJ2-7; 10 nucleotides line up with TRBD2. CDR3 region: CASSSIRAGGPYYEQYL. The CDR3 DNA follows: TGCGCCAGCAGCTCGATCAGAGCGGGAGGGCCGTACTACGAGCAGTACCTC.